Listed below are T cell receptor beta chains from one sample, sequenced in a study of T cell responses to AZD1222 COVID-19 vaccine. Using immunoSEQ multiplex PCR, the repertoire was profiled, and TCRdb retains in-frame clones only, with some absent. Of tens of thousands of clones listed, just over 90% are singletons. The specimen comprised peripheral blood, sampled on day 0 of MenACWY control vaccination. These receptors were collected from an adult in good health. CDR3s leave out the opening cysteine and the closing phenylalanine or tryptophan.

J	V	CDR3
TRBJ2-7	TRBV27	ASSLSTSSEQY
TRBJ2-6	TRBV10-3	AISDRAGANVLT
TRBJ2-2	TRBV7-3	ASSLQRESTGELF
TRBJ2-3	TRBV5-1	ASSSLGRIRSDTQY
TRBJ2-7	TRBV7-2	ASSLWGPSGSSYEQY
TRBJ1-5	TRBV7-6	ASSLDRGGQPQH
TRBJ1-1	TRBV7-9	ASSLAQGENTEAF
TRBJ1-2	TRBV19	ASSIVKAAGDYGYT
TRBJ2-1	TRBV11-2	ASSPGRGEQF
TRBJ1-2	TRBV29-1	SVRTESTYYGYT
TRBJ2-1	TRBV7-9	ASSGPQNEQF
TRBJ1-5	TRBV30	ASGQAGGQPQH
TRBJ1-5	TRBV6-2/TRBV6-3	ASSRERRGVNQPQH
TRBJ1-4	TRBV28	ASSLATDWSEKLF
TRBJ2-3	TRBV30	AWTTLGLAGAKDTQY
TRBJ1-2	TRBV2	ASRPGEDYGYT
TRBJ2-5	TRBV3-1/TRBV3-2	ASSQSLQQETQY
TRBJ1-2	TRBV24-1	ATSGGNYGYT
TRBJ1-1	TRBV19	ASSITGTINTEAF
TRBJ1-5	TRBV5-6	ASSLSWVHTQPQH
TRBJ1-4	TRBV12-5	ASGRGGTTNEKLF
TRBJ2-5	TRBV6-4	ASSDGSTQY
TRBJ1-2	TRBV4-3	ASSQDREFGYT
TRBJ1-2	TRBV10-3	AISETTGTYGYT
TRBJ1-1	TRBV28	ASSLGGGTGGEAF
TRBJ1-1	TRBV6-5	ASLNGGLTEAF
TRBJ2-2	TRBV3-1/TRBV3-2	ASSQDRGTGRTGELF
TRBJ2-1	TRBV24-1	ATSDPSGDYNEQF
TRBJ2-7	TRBV7-9	ASSFVSYEQY
TRBJ2-1	TRBV2	AGTPGTGEHEQF
TRBJ2-3	TRBV7-9	ASSFGVAGQDTQY
TRBJ2-2	TRBV7-6	ASSPGTATNTGELF
TRBJ1-1	TRBV9	ASSVLQGNAEAF
TRBJ2-1	TRBV28	ASSLLSGLNNEQF